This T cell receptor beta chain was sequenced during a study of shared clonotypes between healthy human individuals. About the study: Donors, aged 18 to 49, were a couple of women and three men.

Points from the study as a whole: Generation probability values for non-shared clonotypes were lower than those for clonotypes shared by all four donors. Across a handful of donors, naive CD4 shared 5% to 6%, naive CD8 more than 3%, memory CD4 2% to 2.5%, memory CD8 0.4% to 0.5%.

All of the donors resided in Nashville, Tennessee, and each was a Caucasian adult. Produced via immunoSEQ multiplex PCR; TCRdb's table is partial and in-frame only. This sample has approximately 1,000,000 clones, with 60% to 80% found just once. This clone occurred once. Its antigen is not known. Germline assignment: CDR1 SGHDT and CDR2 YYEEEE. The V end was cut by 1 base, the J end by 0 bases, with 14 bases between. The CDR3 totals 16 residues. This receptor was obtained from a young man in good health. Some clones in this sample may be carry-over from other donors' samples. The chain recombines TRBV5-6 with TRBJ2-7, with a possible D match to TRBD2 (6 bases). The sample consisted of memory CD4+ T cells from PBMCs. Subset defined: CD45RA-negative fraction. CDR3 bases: TGTGCCAGCAGCTTGTTTGGTAGCGGCTTCTCCTACGAGCAGTACTTC. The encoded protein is CASSLFGSGFSYEQYF.